The 22 T cell receptor beta chains given below trace back to one sample, sequenced in a study of blood T cells in healthy people across ages. Primers used in a second PCR of about 6 to 11 cycles were a sample-barcoded 5' primer and a J-beta primer mix. TCRdb reprocessed the 5' RACE reads via MiXCR and lists one record per CDR3 protein. In the table there are 650,000 to 800,000 distinct CDR3 sequences, approximately 52% of which are singletons. The sample comprised blood. These receptors were taken from an elderly woman in good health.

This clonotype was found many times. The gene calls are TRBV27 and TRBJ2-1, with D tentatively TRBD2 (6 bases). The CDR3 is 15 amino acids. Germline values: CDR1 MNHEY, CDR2 SMNVEV (reference sequence). V shed 6 bases and J shed 1 base, with 13 bases lying between them. CDR3 bases: TGTGCCAGCAGCCTCAACGGGGGTTCCTACAATGAGCAGTTCTTC. Translation: CASSLNGGSYNEQFF.

Points on this clonotype: A much larger clone differs from this one at a single base, so this may be a read error. This chain connects TRBV28 to TRBJ2-1; D might be TRBD2 (6 bases). This CDR3 contains 14 residues. CDR1 and CDR2 from the germline V gene are MDHEN and SYDVKM. V lost 6 bases, J lost 13 bases, and 22 bases lay in between. The DNA of the CDR3 is TGTGCCAGCAGCATTGTGGGGACTTCTGGGACCCAGTTCTTC. Translating it yields CASSIVGTSGTQFF.

The chain carries TRBV10-3 and TRBJ1-2; 8 nucleotides match TRBD1. Germline loops: CDR1 ENHRY, CDR2 SYGVKD. The V gene end was trimmed by 6 bases and the J gene end by 6 bases; junction bases not matched to a gene: 12. The CDR3 covers 15 residues. This CDR3 reads CAISFTDRASDGYTF. The CDR3 DNA sequence: TGTGCCATCAGCTTTACGGACAGGGCTTCGGATGGCTACACCTTC.

This clonotype was observed many times. This sequence joins TRBV2 and TRBJ1-1; 7 bases agree with TRBD1. Germline CDR1 is SNHLY and CDR2 is FYNNEI. This CDR3 is 13 amino acids long. Trimming removed 5 bases from V and 5 bases from J; junction bases left unmatched: 5. The CDR3 reads CASSKDRRTEAFF. The DNA of the CDR3 is TGTGCCAGCAGTAAGGACAGGCGTACTGAAGCTTTCTTT.

This clonotype was counted only a few times. This chain links TRBV11-2 with TRBJ1-4, with 9 bases identical to TRBD1. CDR1 SGHAT and CDR2 FQNNGV come from the germline V gene. Unmatched junction bases numbered 1, after V lost 5 bases and J lost 6 bases. This CDR3 spans 13 amino acids. CDR3 DNA: TGTGCCAGCAGCCGGACAGGGGATGAAAAACTGTTTTTT. Translated: CASSRTGDEKLFF.

This CDR3 is CASSPGLAEIQETQYF. The CDR3 DNA is TGTGCCAGCAGTCCCGGACTAGCGGAAATCCAAGAGACCCAGTACTTC. The chain is built from TRBV6-5 and TRBJ2-5, with TRBD2 identical over 10 bases. With 5 bases clipped from V and 1 base from J, the junction kept 7 bases outside the gene matches. Germline V CDR1 and CDR2: MNHEY, SVGAGI. The CDR3 runs 16 residues.

V and J are TRBV6-5 and TRBJ2-5; no clear D. Germline assignment: CDR1 MNHEY and CDR2 SVGAGI. V was trimmed by 5 bases and J by 3 bases, leaving 19 bases between them. There are 16 residues in the CDR3. The DNA of the CDR3 is TGTGCCAGCAGTCAATCCAACGCGCATTTCGAAGAGACCCAGTACTTC. It yields the protein CASSQSNAHFEETQYF.

This clonotype was detected ten times or more. This chain joins TRBV12-3 or TRBV12-4 and TRBJ2-5; the match to TRBD2 covers 9 bases. The junction had 5 bases not matched to a gene; V was cut back by 6 bases and J by 3 bases. CDR3 length: 14 residues. The CDR3 sequence: CASRKREEEETQYF. CDR3 nucleotide sequence: TGTGCCAGCAGGAAGCGGGAGGAGGAAGAGACCCAGTACTTC.

V usage is TRBV14 and J usage is TRBJ2-5; no clear D. Germline V gives CDR1 SGHDN, CDR2 FVKESK. The CDR3 covers 17 residues. The V end lost 3 bases, the J end lost 0 bases, and 17 bases lay between the germline ends. The CDR3 DNA reads TGTGCCAGCAGCCACGCTTTCTCCCGGCGGTACCAAGAGACCCAGTACTTC. This gives the protein CASSHAFSRRYQETQYF.

About this clonotype: Germline and junction disagree at one end, which may indicate a read error. The chain recombines TRBV20-1 with TRBJ2-1; D remains ambiguous. CDR3 length equals 15 residues. The germline CDR1 and CDR2 sequences are DFQATT and SNEGSKA (reference sequence). Here the CDR3 reads CSPRAARSSYNEQFF. The CDR3 DNA is TGCAGTCCTAGGGCGGCGAGGAGCTCCTACAATGAGCAGTTCTTC.

As for this clonotype: The junction departs from the called germline gene at one end, perhaps through a read error. The chain combines TRBV12-5 with TRBJ2-5; 11 bases map to TRBD2. CDR1 is LGHNT, CDR2 FRNRAP, per germline. CDR3 size: 15 residues. In DNA form, the CDR3 reads TGTGCTAATGGTTTCTCTAGCGGGAGGTCAGAGACCCAGTACTTC. Encoded protein: CANGFSSGRSETQYF.

The sample holds many counts of this clonotype. The V call is TRBV20-1, the J call TRBJ2-5; D remains unclear. CDR1 and CDR2 (germline): DFQATT, SNEGSKA (reference sequence). CDR3 length: 12 residues. Trimming left V 6 bases short and J 5 bases short, with 13 bases between. The CDR3 coding sequence is TGCAGTGCCCCCGGCCTCACGGAGACCCAGTACTTC. It translates to CSAPGLTETQYF.

CDR3: CASLGQGTMNTEAFF. The CDR3 DNA follows: TGTGCCAGCTTGGGCCAGGGGACAATGAACACTGAAGCTTTCTTT. The rearrangement joins TRBV7-9 to TRBJ1-1; D may be TRBD1 (6 bases). This CDR3 comprises 15 residues. Trimming took off 8 bases at V and 0 bases at J, with 16 bases between the two ends. CDR1 is SEHNR, CDR2 FQNEAQ, per germline (reference sequence). Full variable domain (outside the CDR3, taken from reference TRBV7-9 and TRBJ1-1): DTGVSQNPRHKITKRGQNVTFRCDPISEHNRLYWYRQTLGQGPEFLTYFQNEAQLEKSRLLSDRFSAERPKGSFSTLEIQRTEQGDSAMYLCASLGQGTMNTEAFFGQGTRLTVV.

Turning to this clonotype: This may arise from a read error, as a much more abundant clone is one base away. The chain is built from TRBV5-1 and TRBJ2-7, with 7 bases identical to TRBD1. The ends lost 6 bases at V and 2 bases at J; junction bases unmatched: 8. This CDR3 comprises 14 residues. Germline V gives CDR1 SGHRS, CDR2 YFSETQ. The CDR3 loop is CASKIWDSPYEQYF. CDR3 nucleotides: TGCGCCAGCAAGATCTGGGACAGTCCCTACGAGCAGTACTTC.

This clonotype was seen ten or more times. The rearrangement uses TRBV7-2 and TRBJ2-3, with D uncertain. Germline CDR1 is SGHTA and CDR2 is FQGNSA. Between the trimmed V and J ends, which lost 5 bases and 0 bases, there was a span of 12 bases. The CDR3 extends over 15 amino acids. The CDR3 DNA follows: TGTGCCAGCAGCCTGGACCAGCCTAGCACAGATACGCAGTATTTT. Its translation is CASSLDQPSTDTQYF.

V is TRBV5-8 and J is TRBJ1-4; no firm D call. The ends were cut back, 4 bases at V and 7 bases at J, with 14 bases in the middle. CDR3 size: 14 residues. Per germline, CDR1 SGHTS and CDR2 YDEGEE. CDR3 bases: TGTGCCAGCAGCCGTGGAGCCTTGGGTGAAAAACTGTTTTTT. It codes for CASSRGALGEKLFF.

This clonotype has at least ten counts. The chain uses TRBV12-3 or TRBV12-4 and TRBJ2-1, with 8 bases aligning to TRBD2. V lost 5 bases, J lost 7 bases, and 10 bases stayed unmatched. The CDR3 totals 15 residues. CDR3 in amino acids: CASSTSGGPLNEQFF. For the CDR3, the DNA is TGTGCCAGCAGTACCTCGGGGGGGCCGTTGAATGAGCAGTTCTTC.

Note on this clonotype: Since a much larger clone is just one base distant, this may be a read error. The gene calls are TRBV27 and TRBJ2-1; TRBD2 aligns across 10 bases. Germline CDR1 and CDR2: MNHEY and SMNVEV (reference sequence). V was clipped by 6 bases and J by 8 bases; unmatched bases: 10. The CDR3 runs 15 residues. CDR3 sequence reads: CASRSPSGGLDEQFF. Here the CDR3 DNA reads TGTGCCAGCAGATCCCCTAGCGGGGGTCTCGATGAGCAGTTCTTC.

The chain is built from TRBV15 and TRBJ2-7, with D tentatively TRBD2 (5 bases). This CDR3 region has 13 residues. Germline CDR1 reads LNHNV; CDR2 reads YYDKDF (reference sequence). Trimming took off 2 bases at V and 6 bases at J, with 11 bases between the two ends. The CDR3 DNA sequence: TGTGCCACCAGCAGATCGGAGAGGGTCGAGCAGTACTTC. This gives the protein CATSRSERVEQYF.

The chain uses TRBV28 and TRBJ2-3, with 7 bases matching TRBD2. This CDR3 comprises 15 residues. Germline V CDR1 and CDR2: MDHEN, SYDVKM. The J segment lost 1 base and the V segment lost 5 bases, leaving 6 bases of the junction unmatched. CDR3 DNA sequence: TGTGCCAGCAGTGCTTGGGGGGGAGGCACAGATACGCAGTATTTT. Encoded protein: CASSAWGGGTDTQYF.

The chain carries TRBV7-2 and TRBJ1-2; D is unresolved. The CDR3 covers 14 residues. The V gene's germline CDR1 is SGHTA and CDR2 FQGNSA. The V gene lost 6 bases and the J gene lost 2 bases, with 13 bases spanning the gap. The CDR3 is CASSTYLGNYGYTF. In nucleotides, the CDR3 is TGTGCCAGCAGTACCTATCTGGGAAACTATGGCTACACCTTC.

The table lists this clonotype with a few counts. The J gene is TRBJ2-3, the V gene TRBV20-1; possible D gene TRBD2, 5 bases. Germline-derived CDR1 and CDR2 are DFQATT and SNEGSKA (reference sequence). V dropped 5 bases and J dropped 4 bases, with 19 bases sitting between them. The CDR3 has 15 amino acids. CDR3 in DNA: TGCAGTGCTGGCAAGCGGTTGGGGTTGGCAGATACGCAGTATTTT. This codes for CSAGKRLGLADTQYF.